These T cell receptor beta chains were read from a single sample in a study of shared clonotypes between healthy human individuals. TCRdb's copy holds only in-frame clones and misses some; the assay was immunoSEQ multiplex PCR. Of roughly 680,000 clones listed, approximately 72% are singletons. Sequences were obtained from memory CD4+ T cells sorted from blood. These receptors all come from a woman in her 30s in good health. CDR3s include the opening cysteine and the closing phenylalanine or tryptophan.

TRBJ1-4 | TRBV6-1 | CASTPGFSSIEKLFF
TRBJ2-7 | TRBV29-1 | CSATGVSAYEQYF
TRBJ2-1 | TRBV5-6 | CASSSVHNEQFF
TRBJ2-7 | TRBV28 | CASSLGTGRTYEQYF
TRBJ2-7 | TRBV11-2 | CASSSGKLTSAYEQYF
TRBJ2-3 | TRBV6-1 | CASGRRQGATDTQYF
TRBJ2-1 | TRBV7-7 | CASSDGRGLGEQFF
TRBJ2-5 | TRBV5-1 | CASSLYELKTQYF
TRBJ1-2 | TRBV19 | CASSQEGASGYTF
TRBJ2-7 | TRBV11-3 | CASSSGPSGGEQYF
TRBJ1-5 | TRBV11-2 | CASSQGGGQPQHF
TRBJ1-3 | TRBV10-2 | CATGTHSLLSSGNTIYF
TRBJ2-1 | TRBV27 | CASSLPPGVAVYNEQFF
TRBJ2-1 | TRBV18 | CASSPQEHNEQFF
TRBJ2-3 | TRBV20-1 | CSQGQDTQYF
TRBJ1-2 | TRBV11-2 | CASSPQLAGTYNYGYTF
TRBJ2-1 | TRBV7-3 | CASSSSTKPYNEQFF
TRBJ2-5 | TRBV7-2 | CASSLALGAKTQYF
TRBJ1-5 | TRBV2 | CASSEEGQGQQPQHF
TRBJ2-3 | TRBV5-4 | CASSTDADTQYF
TRBJ2-2 | TRBV7-2 | CASRQTRDTGELFF
TRBJ2-5 | TRBV11-2 | CASSQAHRTGGETQYF
TRBJ2-3 | TRBV29-1 | CSVAGVGTDTQYF
TRBJ2-7 | TRBV5-1 | CASSLVGDSPYEQYF
TRBJ2-1 | TRBV7-6 | CASSLATGAYNEQFF
TRBJ2-3 | TRBV11-3 | CASSPGTGSTDTQYF
TRBJ2-7 | TRBV2 | CASRSSSGTTSYEQYF
TRBJ2-5 | TRBV28 | CASSLTSGGQETQYF
TRBJ1-2 | TRBV29-1 | CSVYVQGGNGYTF
TRBJ2-7 | TRBV2 | CASTLNDGTPPHEQYF
TRBJ2-1 | TRBV5-1 | CASSLDLSSYNEQFF
TRBJ2-7 | TRBV6-5 | CASSGSFTGVGEQYF
TRBJ2-3 | TRBV5-4 | CASSSAGLFTDTQYF
TRBJ1-3 | TRBV19 | CASRNDGFSGNTIYF
TRBJ2-4 | TRBV6-7 | CASIGTIQYF
TRBJ2-7 | TRBV6-6 | CASSYGASGTNEQYF
TRBJ2-1 | TRBV5-1 | CARPGLAGGGGKNEQFF
TRBJ2-1 | TRBV7-2 | CASLSGRGYEQFF
TRBJ1-2 | TRBV10-2 | CASWGGRRAYGYTF
TRBJ2-7 | TRBV4-3 | CASSQGLAGVGKQYF